Listed here are 29 T cell receptor beta chains from one sample, sequenced in a study of OX40 agonist ivuxolimab in advanced cancers. TCRdb's table, derived via immunoSEQ multiplex PCR, lists solely in-frame clones and lacks some. In the table there are 100,000 or so clones, roughly 84% of which are singletons. The sequencing here drew on CD4+ or CD8+ T cells sorted from blood, taken in a trial of the OX40 agonist ivuxolimab. The receptor set was obtained from an adult with an advanced solid tumor such as melanoma, head and neck, liver or kidney cancer.

V is TRBV6-5 and J is TRBJ1-1, with D maybe TRBD1 (5 bases). Trimming stripped 8 bases from V and 10 bases from J, with 17 bases between. Germline-derived CDR1 and CDR2 are MNHEY and SVGAGI. This CDR3 is 12 amino acids long. CDR3 nucleotides: TGTGCCAGCCTGACAGCGGGGCAGGTAGCTTTCTTT. This encodes CASLTAGQVAFF.

The rearrangement links TRBV19 to TRBJ1-1, with 10 positions matching TRBD1. The CDR3 covers 13 residues. Germline V gene data show CDR1 as LNHDA and CDR2 as SQIVND (reference sequence). J was trimmed by 11 bases and V by 7 bases; bases with no gene match: 10. CDR3 protein: CASTSYPGQGAFF. The CDR3 nucleotides are TGTGCCAGTACTTCCTACCCGGGACAGGGGGCTTTCTTT.

The genes are TRBV6-5 and TRBJ2-5; D is perhaps TRBD2 (7 bases). In germline, CDR1 is MNHEY, CDR2 SVGAGI. CDR3 length: 15 amino acids. V was clipped by 0 bases and J by 7 bases, with 15 bases between them. In nucleotides, the CDR3 is TGTGCCAGCAGTTACTCGCCGGGGGGCAGTGGGACCCAGTACTTC. This encodes CASSYSPGGSGTQYF.

The V gene is TRBV5-1, the J gene TRBJ2-7; the match to TRBD1 covers 10 bases. Trimming at V came to 2 bases and at J to 0 bases, leaving 5 bases not matched to a gene. CDR1 is SGHRS and CDR2 is YFSETQ in the germline V gene. The CDR3 covers 16 residues. The CDR3 region has the DNA TGCGCCAGCAGCTTTGGGACAGGGGCCCTCTCCTACGAGCAGTACTTC. Amino acid sequence: CASSFGTGALSYEQYF.

The rearrangement joins TRBV19 to TRBJ1-1; tentatively, D is TRBD1 (6 bases). The V end lost 3 bases, the J end lost 0 bases, and 11 bases lay between the germline ends. The CDR3 spans 15 residues. CDR1 and CDR2 (germline): LNHDA, SQIVND (reference sequence). CDR3 in amino acids: CASSIQGTVNTEAFF. Here the CDR3 DNA reads TGTGCCAGTAGTATTCAGGGGACCGTGAACACTGAAGCTTTCTTT. Full variable domain (missing parts from reference TRBV19 and TRBJ1-1): DGGITQSPKYLFRKEGQNVTLSCEQNLNHDAMYWYRQDPGQGLRLIYYSQIVNDFQKGDIAEGYSVSREKKESFPLTVTSAQKNPTAFYLCASSIQGTVNTEAFFGQGTRLTVV.

This clone is a singleton in its sample. The chain carries TRBV15 and TRBJ2-2, with 9 positions matching TRBD2. CDR1 LNHNV and CDR2 YYDKDF come from the germline V gene (reference sequence). The V and J ends lost 4 bases and 7 bases, in that order; junction bases with no gene match: 16. The CDR3 consists of 18 residues. As DNA, the CDR3 is TGTGCCACCAGCACCTTAGCGGGGGTCCCAGGGAAAGGCGGGGAGCTGTTTTTT. Translated: CATSTLAGVPGKGGELFF. The full variable domain, rest sourced from reference TRBV15 and TRBJ2-2, is DAMVIQNPRYQVTQFGKPVTLSCSQTLNHNVMYWYQQKSSQAPKLLFHYYDKDFNNEADTPDNFQSRRPNTSFCFLDIRSPGLGDTAMYLCATSTLAGVPGKGGELFFGEGSRLTVL.

The rearrangement joins TRBV7-6 to TRBJ2-2, with D possibly matching TRBD2 (7 bases). The CDR3 is 15 residues long. In germline, CDR1 is SGHVS, CDR2 FNYEAQ. Trimming shortened V by 9 bases and J by 4 bases, and 18 bases separated the two germline ends. Written as DNA, the CDR3 is TGTGCCAGTGGGGGCCTCACGGGGGGCACCGGGGAGCTGTTTTTT. Its protein is CASGGLTGGTGELFF.

V is TRBV6-5 and J is TRBJ2-5; no definite D call. Germline values: CDR1 MNHEY, CDR2 SVGAGI. The CDR3 has 15 amino acids. Trimming took 2 bases from V and 4 from J, leaving 14 bases between them. The CDR3 DNA reads as TGTGCCAGCAGTTACCTGGCAGGCGCCGGAGAGACCCAGTACTTC. Translated, it gives CASSYLAGAGETQYF.

The CDR3 loop is CASSDRTGLSMDTIYF. CDR3 bases: TGTGCCAGCAGCGACAGGACAGGGCTCAGTATGGACACCATATATTTT. The gene calls are TRBV9 and TRBJ1-3; 8 nucleotides align to TRBD1. Looked up from germline, CDR1 is SGDLS and CDR2 is YYNGEE. Germline trimming cut 3 bases from V and 8 bases from J; bases unmatched to any gene: 13. The CDR3 consists of 16 residues.

Here the CDR3 reads CASSDGGARLNGYTF. The DNA for the CDR3 is TGTGCCAGCAGTGACGGTGGGGCGAGGTTGAATGGCTACACCTTC. The chain employs TRBV6-1 and TRBJ1-2; tentative D call: TRBD1 (5 bases). Trimming removed 3 bases from V and 6 bases from J, with 17 bases in between. CDR3 length: 15 amino acids. The germline V gene has CDR1 MNHNS and CDR2 SASEGT.

The chain employs TRBV11-2 and TRBJ1-2, with 9 bases that match TRBD1. With 1 base clipped from V and 2 bases from J, the junction kept 2 bases outside the gene matches. Looked up from germline, CDR1 is SGHAT and CDR2 is FQNNGV. The CDR3 is 15 residues long. The CDR3 spells CASSLGDRVNYGYTF. CDR3 bases: TGTGCCAGCAGCTTAGGGGACAGGGTAAACTATGGCTACACCTTC.

This chain uses TRBV29-1 with TRBJ1-1; 9 bases are a match to TRBD1. The germline V gene has CDR1 SQVTM and CDR2 ANQGSEA. V was clipped by 6 bases and J by 1 base; unmatched bases: 9. This CDR3 contains 15 residues. The CDR3 reads CSVTGGRGWNTEAFF. CDR3 nucleotides: TGCAGCGTAACAGGGGGCCGAGGATGGAACACTGAAGCTTTCTTT.

The rearrangement uses TRBV5-1 and TRBJ2-2, with 9 bases matching TRBD2. Germline trimming cut 0 bases from V and 1 base from J; bases unmatched to any gene: 1. The V gene's germline CDR1 is SGHRS and CDR2 YFSETQ. This CDR3 is 16 amino acids long. In DNA form, the CDR3 reads TGCGCCAGCAGCTTGGGGACTAGCGAGAACACCGGGGAGCTGTTTTTT. Protein product: CASSLGTSENTGELFF. Full variable domain (missing parts from reference TRBV5-1 and TRBJ2-2): KAGVTQTPRYLIKTRGQQVTLSCSPISGHRSVSWYQQTPGQGLQFLFEYFSETQRNKGNFPGRFSGRQFSNSRSEMNVSTLELGDSALYLCASSLGTSENTGELFFGEGSRLTVL.

The rearrangement joins TRBV11-2 to TRBJ2-7; D possibly corresponds to TRBD2 (5 bases). CDR1 is SGHAT, CDR2 FQNNGV, per germline. V was pared by 1 base and J by 6 bases, with 13 bases between. The CDR3 covers 14 residues. The CDR3 sequence: CASSLGGLVIEQYF. CDR3 coding DNA: TGTGCCAGCAGCTTAGGAGGGCTGGTAATCGAGCAGTACTTC.

The gene calls are TRBV6-6 and TRBJ2-3; possible D gene TRBD2, 5 bases. Trimming cost V 8 bases and J 0 bases, with 12 bases left between them. CDR1 is MNHNY, CDR2 SVGAGI, per germline (reference sequence). This CDR3 contains 14 residues. The CDR3 loop is CASVERTSTDTQYF. Here the CDR3 DNA reads TGTGCCAGCGTGGAGCGGACTAGCACAGATACGCAGTATTTT.

The CDR3 nucleotides read TGCGCCAGCAGCTCACTAGCGGGGGGGCCCGGGGAGCTGTTTTTT. Protein sequence: CASSSLAGGPGELFF. The genes are TRBV5-1 and TRBJ2-2; 13 nucleotides match TRBD2. CDR1 and CDR2 (germline): SGHRS, YFSETQ. V lost 3 bases to trimming and J lost 6 bases; unmatched junction nucleotides: 2. The CDR3 covers 15 residues.

This chain uses TRBV5-1 with TRBJ2-3; TRBD2 matches at 11 bases. The length of the CDR3 is 16 residues. Germline V gene lookup returns CDR1 SGHRS and CDR2 YFSETQ. V was pared by 4 bases and J by 0 bases, with 4 bases of the junction left unmatched. Here the CDR3 reads CASSPLAGASTDTQYF. The CDR3, as DNA: TGCGCCAGCAGCCCACTAGCGGGGGCCAGCACAGATACGCAGTATTTT.

This chain connects TRBV14 to TRBJ2-1; 8 nucleotides line up with TRBD2. This CDR3 is 16 amino acids long. In germline, CDR1 is SGHDN, CDR2 FVKESK. The V and J ends lost 3 bases and 2 bases, in that order; junction bases with no gene match: 6. The CDR3 is CASSQSAGAPYNEQFF. The CDR3 DNA reads TGTGCCAGCAGCCAGTCAGCGGGGGCCCCCTACAATGAGCAGTTCTTC. The full variable domain, with the rest looked up from reference TRBV14 and TRBJ2-1, is EAGVTQFPSHSVIEKGQTVTLRCDPISGHDNLYWYRRVMGKEIKFLLHFVKESKQDESGMPNNRFLAERTGGTYSTLKVQPAELEDSGVYFCASSQSAGAPYNEQFFGPGTRLTVL.

The chain recombines TRBV7-2 with TRBJ2-3, with 9 bases aligning to TRBD2. This CDR3 has 17 amino acids. V lost 4 bases to trimming and J lost 8 bases; unmatched junction nucleotides: 16. Germline lookup yields CDR1 SGHTA and CDR2 FQGNSA. CDR3: CASSWDSSGGLSTTQYF. The CDR3 DNA reads as TGTGCCAGCAGCTGGGACAGTAGCGGGGGCTTGAGTACTACGCAGTATTTT.

V gene TRBV19 combines with J gene TRBJ2-5; the match to TRBD2 covers 7 bases. The CDR3 sequence is 14 residues long. V shed 7 bases, J shed 4 bases, and the junction held 9 bases outside the gene matches. CDR1 and CDR2 from the germline V gene are LNHDA and SQIVND (reference sequence). CDR3 coding DNA: TGTGCCAGTAAAGGGGAGGGTCGTCCAGAGACCCAGTACTTC. Translated, it gives CASKGEGRPETQYF.

The chain links TRBV4-1 to TRBJ2-7; D is perhaps TRBD2 (6 bases). The germline V gene has CDR1 MGHRA and CDR2 YSYEKL. Trimming pared 0 bases from V and 3 bases from J, leaving 15 bases between. This CDR3 contains 16 residues. The CDR3 protein is CASSQEGMAGRYEQYF. CDR3 DNA sequence: TGCGCCAGCAGCCAAGAAGGCATGGCGGGACGCTACGAGCAGTACTTC.

This chain connects TRBV6-6 to TRBJ2-5; 13 bases match TRBD2. The germline CDR1 and CDR2 sequences are MNHNY and SVGAGI (reference sequence). The ends lost 6 bases at V and 5 bases at J; junction bases unmatched: 6. The CDR3 length is 15 residues. The CDR3 sequence is CASRHPGLAGETQYF. The CDR3 coding sequence is TGTGCCAGCAGGCATCCGGGACTAGCGGGGGAGACCCAGTACTTC.

CDR3: CASSPRGTEAFF. CDR3 DNA: TGTGCCAGCAGTCCCCGGGGCACTGAAGCTTTCTTT. The rearrangement uses TRBV7-2 and TRBJ1-1, with unresolved D. The CDR3 spans 12 residues. Germline V lookup: CDR1 SGHTA, CDR2 FQGNSA. The germline V and J ends were trimmed by 6 bases and 4 bases, with 9 bases remaining between them.

This chain links TRBV7-8 with TRBJ1-1; a possible D gene is TRBD1 (5 bases). With 4 bases removed from V and 4 bases from J, the gap between germline ends came to 10 bases. The CDR3 totals 13 residues. Germline V gene data show CDR1 as SGHVS and CDR2 as FQNEAQ. As DNA, the CDR3 is TGTGCCAGCAGCTCAGGGAGGAGCACTGAAGCTTTCTTT. Its translation: CASSSGRSTEAFF.

This chain links TRBV18 with TRBJ1-1, with D possibly being TRBD1 (5 bases). Trimming removed 5 bases from V and 1 base from J, with 11 bases in between. This CDR3 contains 14 residues. The germline gives CDR1 KGHSH, CDR2 LQKENI. CDR3 sequence: CASSSTAPNTEAFF. For the CDR3, the DNA is TGTGCCAGCTCATCGACAGCACCGAACACTGAAGCTTTCTTT.

The V and J genes are TRBV10-3 and TRBJ1-3; weak D call: TRBD1 (6 bases). The CDR3 consists of 15 residues. Deletions cut 3 bases from V and 0 bases from J, with 9 bases between. Germline loops: CDR1 ENHRY, CDR2 SYGVKD. This CDR3 reads CAISDGQNSGNTIYF. DNA for the CDR3: TGTGCCATCAGTGACGGACAGAACTCTGGAAACACCATATATTTT.

The chain uses TRBV6-6 and TRBJ1-4; 9 positions agree with TRBD1. The CDR3 consists of 14 residues. Germline CDR1 is MNHNY and CDR2 is SVGAGI (reference sequence). Trimming took 6 bases from V and 7 from J; bases not matched to a gene: 6. The CDR3 loop is CASRLTGGGEKLFF. The CDR3 coding sequence is TGTGCCAGCAGATTGACAGGGGGAGGTGAAAAACTGTTTTTT.

The chain recombines TRBV19 with TRBJ2-3; no reliable D call. V dropped 7 bases and J dropped 0 bases, with 11 bases sitting between them. The length of the CDR3 is 14 residues. CDR1 and CDR2 from the germline V gene are LNHDA and SQIVND (reference sequence). The CDR3 is CASMISRSTDTQYF. The DNA for the CDR3 is TGTGCCAGTATGATTTCGAGGAGCACAGATACGCAGTATTTT.

The chain is built from TRBV30 and TRBJ1-2; D is ambiguous. Germline CDR1 GTSNPN, CDR2 SVGIG (reference sequence). The V gene lost 7 bases and the J gene lost 2 bases, with 14 bases spanning the gap. This CDR3 comprises 13 residues. The CDR3 reads CASDGNRNYGYTF. CDR3 nucleotides: TGTGCCTCGGACGGCAACCGAAACTATGGCTACACCTTC.